This TCR beta chain was recovered during a study of Ad26.COV2.S vaccination and SARS-CoV-2 variants. With 3 bases removed from V and 9 bases from J, the gap between germline ends came to 6 bases. Germline assignment: CDR1 MNHEY and CDR2 SMNVEV (reference sequence). The CDR3 is 12 residues long. Only in-frame clones appear in the TCRdb table, and some are missing; sequencing was by immunoSEQ multiplex PCR. The data hold tens of thousands of clones, with approximately 80% observed a single time. The sequenced sample was peripheral blood, obtained after recovery from COVID-19. This receptor was taken from a human donor who had recovered from COVID-19. V is TRBV27 and J is TRBJ1-6, with D possibly being TRBD1 (6 bases). CDR3 sequence (DNA): TGTGCCAGCAGTTTCAGGGGTTCACCCCTCCACTTT. It encodes CASSFRGSPLHF.